Given below is one T cell receptor beta chain in context. The antigen is not known. TCRdb keeps only in-frame clones here, not all; method: immunoSEQ multiplex PCR. Of under 200,000 clones listed, roughly 92% were seen once; the top ten hold 1.6%. This specimen comes from a study of T cell responses to AZD1222 COVID-19 vaccine. Whole-study findings and limits: Breadth and depth of Spike-specific TCRs rose after two AZD1222 doses.

Sequencing was performed on peripheral blood, taken on day 0 of AZD1222 vaccination. This clonotype was sampled from an adult in good health.

CDR3 nucleotide sequence: TGTGCCACAGACGGGGGACTAGGACCCAATGAGCAGTTCTTC. The encoded protein is CATDGGLGPNEQFF. This sequence joins TRBV10-3 and TRBJ2-1; 8 nucleotides line up with TRBD2. Trimming took 10 bases from V and 6 from J; bases not matched to a gene: 11. The length of the CDR3 is 14 residues. Germline V lookup: CDR1 ENHRY, CDR2 SYGVKD.